This T cell receptor beta chain was captured in a study of CD8 T cells in ankylosing spondylitis. This clonotype was found a few times. Its antigen is not identified. Quantitative molecular-barcoded 5'-RACE generated the TCR beta libraries. One entry per CDR3 protein, called by TCRdb with MiXCR from the 5' RACE reads. The data contain 300,000 to 400,000 distinct CDR3 sequences, under 15% of them singletons. Study observations and caveats: Eight or nine highly homologous variants made up a TCR beta motif that seemed to typify ankylosing spondylitis blood.

This CDR3 comprises 13 residues. The germline gives CDR1 SGHRS, CDR2 YFSETQ. The V end lost 5 bases, the J end lost 6 bases, and 13 bases lay between the germline ends. The receptor was isolated from a male donor with ankylosing spondylitis or in good health (not recorded which). Sequencing was done on a sample of blood, either unsorted or a sorted T cell fraction (not recorded which). V gene TRBV5-1 combines with J gene TRBJ2-3, with D possibly matching TRBD2 (6 bases). CDR3 in amino acids: CASSNGSPDTQYF. CDR3 bases: TGCGCCAGCAGTAACGGGAGCCCCGATACGCAGTATTTT.